This T cell receptor beta chain was recorded in a study of radiotherapy plus CTLA-4 blockade in lung cancer (dated by TCRdb to the late 2010s). A note on the overall study: Objective responses were observed in approximately 19% of enrolled patients, and disease control was achieved in approximately 29%.

This clone came up once. The antigen this receptor binds is unknown. Qualities for individual bases were not recorded, and no much larger clone is one base off. Focal radiation therapy combined with CTLA-4 blockade (ipilimumab) was tested in patients with chemo-refractory metastatic non-small-cell lung cancer. The CDR3 measures 17 amino acids from cysteine to phenylalanine. Only the CDR3 region is kept as DNA, spanning 51 bases read in frame from base 1. V loses 5 bases of germline sequence and J loses 0 bases, and the interval between the two ends is 20 bases. CDR1 and CDR2 are read off the germline V gene as SGHDT and YYEEEE. Library prep was done by the immunoSEQ multiplex PCR assay. As stored in TCRdb, this immuneACCESS dataset retains in-frame rearrangements with V and J assigned. A fraction of the clones does not appear; measured against another copy, unresolved V genes explain less than half of the discrepancy, and the remainder lacks a known reason. This sample comprises some 80,000 clones, 60% to 85% of them detected only once. The leading ten clones occupy approximately 22% of the sample.

The study at large found these results: Increased serum interferon-beta after radiation, together with early dynamic changes in blood T cell clones, were reported to be the strongest predictors of response. After treatment with radiotherapy and ipilimumab, TCR clones that came from tumors expanded in the peripheral blood.

This TCR derives from a human donor with non-small cell lung cancer whose response to radiotherapy plus ipilimumab could not be evaluated. Some clones in this sample may be carry-over from other donors' samples. This specimen was peripheral blood, taken from a patient treated with radiotherapy plus ipilimumab. The sequence links TRBV5-6 to TRBJ1-2; the D gene cannot be named for sure. The sequenced DNA: TGTGCCAGCAGTTTCCTTCAGAGCGTCCGAGCTAACTATGGCTACACCTTC. Its protein reads: CASSFLQSVRANYGYTF.